These T cell receptor beta chains were read from a single sample in a study of immune heterogeneity within non-small cell lung tumors. TCRdb analysed the multiplex PCR reads with MiXCR anew, one entry per CDR3 protein. Of some 3,000 distinct CDR3 sequences detected, 50% to 55% appear once; the ten largest clones hold 9.5% to 12%. Sequencing was performed on lung tumor tissue. These receptors came from an older man with non-small cell lung cancer. CDR3s include the opening cysteine and the closing phenylalanine or tryptophan. The order of the fields is clone size, CDR3 length, D gene, V gene, J gene, CDR3 DNA, CDR3 protein. The D gene is left open where the match is weak. Not all rows give a size; the values are once, few, many and, for expanded clones, a class.

.	13	.	TRBV18	TRBJ2-5	TGTGCCAGCTCACTGGAGAGTCAAGAGACCCAGTACTTC	CASSLESQETQYF
few	17	TRBD1	TRBV18	TRBJ1-1	TGTGCCAGCTCACATAATCAGGGGGTAGGCGGAAACACTGAAGCTTTCTTT	CASSHNQGVGGNTEAFF
.	12	.	TRBV28	TRBJ2-3	TGTGCCAGCGGATCTAGCACAGATACGCAGTATTTT	CASGSSTDTQYF
few	16	TRBD2	TRBV24-1	TRBJ2-3	TGTGCCACCGGGACTAGCGGGAGAAGGAGCACAGATACGCAGTATTTT	CATGTSGRRSTDTQYF
.	13	.	TRBV30	TRBJ1-2	TGTGCCTGCTCCGGGACAAAAAACTATGGCTACACCTTC	CACSGTKNYGYTF
.	15	.	TRBV20-1	TRBJ2-5	TGCAGTGCTAGAGATCGGGAAGGCCGACCCAAGACCCAGTACTTC	CSARDREGRPKTQYF
.	15	TRBD2	TRBV7-3	TRBJ2-2	TGTGCCAGCAGTACCGGGACTATAAACACCGGGGAGCTGTTTTTT	CASSTGTINTGELFF
few	14	TRBD1	TRBV7-9	TRBJ1-4	TGTGCCAGCAGCTCGGGACAGTTAAATGAAAAACTGTTTTTT	CASSSGQLNEKLFF
.	15	TRBD2	TRBV7-9	TRBJ2-3	TGTGCCAGCAGTTTTCTAGCGGGGACCACAGATACGCAGTATTTT	CASSFLAGTTDTQYF
few	13	.	TRBV12-3/TRBV12-4	TRBJ2-2	TGTGCCAGCACCGGTCAGGGTGAGGGGGAGCTGTTTTTT	CASTGQGEGELFF
large	17	TRBD2	TRBV4-2	TRBJ2-2	TGTGCCAGCAGCCAAGGCCGGACTAGCGGGAGCCCCGGGGAGCTGTTTTTT	CASSQGRTSGSPGELFF
few	14	TRBD1	TRBV18	TRBJ2-3	TGTGCCAGCTCACCTGACAGGGCGGGAGATACGCAGTATTTT	CASSPDRAGDTQYF
.	13	TRBD1	TRBV7-9	TRBJ1-1	TGTGCCAGCAGCTTAGGACAGGGGACTGAAGCTTTCTTT	CASSLGQGTEAFF
.	12	.	TRBV7-3	TRBJ2-3	TGTGCCAGCAGCGGGGGGTCAGATACGCAGTATTTT	CASSGGSDTQYF
.	12	TRBD1	TRBV10-3	TRBJ1-1	TGTGCCAGTGTGGACAGGGGTTCTGAAGCTTTCTTT	CASVDRGSEAFF
.	14	.	TRBV19	TRBJ2-3	TGTGCCAGTAGTATTCTCCCAGGCTCAGATACGCAGTATTTT	CASSILPGSDTQYF
.	14	TRBD1	TRBV6-2/TRBV6-3	TRBJ2-7	TGTGCCAGCAGGGGGACAGGGGGCTCTCACGAGCAGTACTTC	CASRGTGGSHEQYF
once	15	.	TRBV28	TRBJ2-7	TGTGCCAGCAGCCCACCCCTTGGAGGGACCTCCGAGCAGTACTTC	CASSPPLGGTSEQYF
.	16	.	TRBV20-1	TRBJ2-3	TGCAGTGCTAGAGTGATCCCGTCAGCGATCACAGATACGCAGTATTTT	CSARVIPSAITDTQYF
few	12	.	TRBV24-1	TRBJ2-1	TGTGCCACCAGTGACCTGACAAGGCAGGAGTTCTTC	CATSDLTRQEFF
.	15	.	TRBV15	TRBJ2-1	TGTGCCACCTTTCAGAGCGGCTTGGGCTACAATGAGCAGTTCTTC	CATFQSGLGYNEQFF
few	13	.	TRBV27	TRBJ2-7	TGTGCCAGCAGTTTAATAGCCCGGGACGAGCAGTACTTC	CASSLIARDEQYF
few	13	.	TRBV6-1	TRBJ2-1	TGTGCCAGCAGTGGAGTTCACAGGTATGAGCAGTTCTTC	CASSGVHRYEQFF
.	13	.	TRBV6-2/TRBV6-3	TRBJ1-1	TGTGCCAGCAGAACGGACCCGGGGGGAAGGGCTTTCTTT	CASRTDPGGRAFF
.	15	.	TRBV20-1	TRBJ2-1	TGCAGTGCTAGCGATCTAGACCGGGGGTACAATGAGCAGTTCTTC	CSASDLDRGYNEQFF
.	11	.	TRBV7-2	TRBJ1-2	TGTGCCAGCAGCTTAGTGGGGGGCTACACCTTC	CASSLVGGYTF
.	15	TRBD1	TRBV20-1	TRBJ2-7	TGCAGTGCCATAGATCCAGGGGGCGCAATTTACGAGCAGTACTTC	CSAIDPGGAIYEQYF
.	14	.	TRBV14	TRBJ1-3	TGTGCCAGCAGCCAGGGGACCTTTGGAAACACCATATATTTT	CASSQGTFGNTIYF
.	15	TRBD1	TRBV7-2	TRBJ1-5	TGTGCCAGCAGCCTGGGACAGGGGGCACGTCAGCCCCAGCATTTT	CASSLGQGARQPQHF
.	16	TRBD1	TRBV28	TRBJ2-7	TGTGCCAGCAGTCTCCCCCGGGACAGGACCCTCTACGAGCAGTACTTC	CASSLPRDRTLYEQYF
.	13	TRBD2	TRBV12-3/TRBV12-4	TRBJ2-7	TGTGCCAGCAGTTCGGGACTAGGAAACGAGCAGTACTTC	CASSSGLGNEQYF
few	13	.	TRBV30	TRBJ2-7	TGTGCCTGGAGTGGATCTTCCCCCTACGAGCAGTACTTC	CAWSGSSPYEQYF
.	13	.	TRBV11-2	TRBJ2-1	TGTGCCAGCAGCTTATCGTGGGACAATGAGCAGTTCTTC	CASSLSWDNEQFF
.	18	.	TRBV6-2/TRBV6-3	TRBJ1-2	TGTGCCAGCAGTTACCCGGACAGTGGCAAAAGACTTAACTATGGCTACACCTTC	CASSYPDSGKRLNYGYTF
once	14	TRBD1	TRBV12-3/TRBV12-4	TRBJ2-7	TGTGCCAGCAGTTCCCGACAGGGTGGCTACGAGCAGTACTTC	CASSSRQGGYEQYF
.	13	.	TRBV30	TRBJ2-2	TGTGCCTGGAGACGGACAAGGGCCGGGGAGCTGTTTTTT	CAWRRTRAGELFF
.	15	.	TRBV7-3	TRBJ2-1	TGTGCCAGCAGCCCTGGGACGTTCTCCTACAATGAGCAGTTCTTC	CASSPGTFSYNEQFF
large	14	TRBD2	TRBV2	TRBJ2-1	TGTGCCAGCAGTGAACTAGCGGGAATCGGTGAGCAGTTCTTC	CASSELAGIGEQFF
.	13	TRBD2	TRBV6-1	TRBJ2-7	TGTGCCAGCAGACTAGCGGAGATATACGAGCAGTACTTC	CASRLAEIYEQYF
.	14	TRBD1	TRBV19	TRBJ2-5	TGTGCCAGTAGATCGGACAGTCCAGGGGGGACCCAGTACTTC	CASRSDSPGGTQYF
once	14	TRBD2	TRBV10-1	TRBJ2-1	TGCGCCAGCAGGGCGGGAGGGCCAACGAATGAGCAGTTCTTC	CASRAGGPTNEQFF
.	14	.	TRBV28	TRBJ2-2	TGTGCCAGCAGTTCCCCGGGATTTGCCGGGGAGCTGTTTTTT	CASSSPGFAGELFF
.	16	.	TRBV12-3/TRBV12-4	TRBJ1-5	TGTGCCAGCAGTCTCCTATGGGGGCAGGGGAGTCAGCCCCAGCATTTT	CASSLLWGQGSQPQHF
.	15	.	TRBV7-8	TRBJ1-1	TGTGCCAGCAGCTTACGGGGGCTGGGAGGTACTGAAGCTTTCTTT	CASSLRGLGGTEAFF
few	12	.	TRBV28	TRBJ1-3	TGTGCCAGCAGCCCAAAGGGAAACACCATATATTTT	CASSPKGNTIYF
.	13	.	TRBV7-9	TRBJ2-7	TGTGCCAGCAGCATCAACTCACACCACGAGCAGTACTTC	CASSINSHHEQYF
large	17	.	TRBV7-8	TRBJ2-2	TGTGCCAGCAGCTCCCCCTCTCGAACGGGGGACACCGGGGAGCTGTTTTTT	CASSSPSRTGDTGELFF